This TCR beta chain was profiled in a study of cytomegalovirus exposure and HLA in healthy donors. In the study overall: The study placed over 65% of its approximately 360 genotyped donors in the Caucasian-associated ancestry cluster. Study-wide results and caveats: TRBV6-2, TRBV6-3 and some other V segments were excluded as indistinguishable. There was a cluster of highly shared sequence variants that was likely a sequencing artifact. Previous analysis showed most TCR beta V segments were productive about 87% or about 30% of the time.

PCR was performed using 60 Vbeta and 13 Jbeta primers. The assay was immunoSEQ multiplex PCR, and TCRdb's table has in-frame clones only and misses some. The sample lists more than 65,000 clones; approximately 79% were seen once. On this clone itself: Its specificity is not known.

Germline lookup yields CDR1 SGHRS and CDR2 YFSETQ. This CDR3 spans 15 amino acids. The V end was cut by 1 base, the J end by 0 bases, with 7 bases between. The chain uses TRBV5-1 and TRBJ2-2; no reliable D call. The sequenced sample was PBMCs. The sequence was collected from a woman aged 40 to 49 in good health and CMV-seropositive. CDR3 nucleotides: TGCGCCAGCAGCTTGATACAGACGAACACCGGGGAGCTGTTTTTT. It is translated as CASSLIQTNTGELFF. The full variable domain, completed using reference TRBV5-1 and TRBJ2-2, is KAGVTQTPRYLIKTRGQQVTLSCSPISGHRSVSWYQQTPGQGLQFLFEYFSETQRNKGNFPGRFSGRQFSNSRSEMNVSTLELGDSALYLCASSLIQTNTGELFFGEGSRLTVL.